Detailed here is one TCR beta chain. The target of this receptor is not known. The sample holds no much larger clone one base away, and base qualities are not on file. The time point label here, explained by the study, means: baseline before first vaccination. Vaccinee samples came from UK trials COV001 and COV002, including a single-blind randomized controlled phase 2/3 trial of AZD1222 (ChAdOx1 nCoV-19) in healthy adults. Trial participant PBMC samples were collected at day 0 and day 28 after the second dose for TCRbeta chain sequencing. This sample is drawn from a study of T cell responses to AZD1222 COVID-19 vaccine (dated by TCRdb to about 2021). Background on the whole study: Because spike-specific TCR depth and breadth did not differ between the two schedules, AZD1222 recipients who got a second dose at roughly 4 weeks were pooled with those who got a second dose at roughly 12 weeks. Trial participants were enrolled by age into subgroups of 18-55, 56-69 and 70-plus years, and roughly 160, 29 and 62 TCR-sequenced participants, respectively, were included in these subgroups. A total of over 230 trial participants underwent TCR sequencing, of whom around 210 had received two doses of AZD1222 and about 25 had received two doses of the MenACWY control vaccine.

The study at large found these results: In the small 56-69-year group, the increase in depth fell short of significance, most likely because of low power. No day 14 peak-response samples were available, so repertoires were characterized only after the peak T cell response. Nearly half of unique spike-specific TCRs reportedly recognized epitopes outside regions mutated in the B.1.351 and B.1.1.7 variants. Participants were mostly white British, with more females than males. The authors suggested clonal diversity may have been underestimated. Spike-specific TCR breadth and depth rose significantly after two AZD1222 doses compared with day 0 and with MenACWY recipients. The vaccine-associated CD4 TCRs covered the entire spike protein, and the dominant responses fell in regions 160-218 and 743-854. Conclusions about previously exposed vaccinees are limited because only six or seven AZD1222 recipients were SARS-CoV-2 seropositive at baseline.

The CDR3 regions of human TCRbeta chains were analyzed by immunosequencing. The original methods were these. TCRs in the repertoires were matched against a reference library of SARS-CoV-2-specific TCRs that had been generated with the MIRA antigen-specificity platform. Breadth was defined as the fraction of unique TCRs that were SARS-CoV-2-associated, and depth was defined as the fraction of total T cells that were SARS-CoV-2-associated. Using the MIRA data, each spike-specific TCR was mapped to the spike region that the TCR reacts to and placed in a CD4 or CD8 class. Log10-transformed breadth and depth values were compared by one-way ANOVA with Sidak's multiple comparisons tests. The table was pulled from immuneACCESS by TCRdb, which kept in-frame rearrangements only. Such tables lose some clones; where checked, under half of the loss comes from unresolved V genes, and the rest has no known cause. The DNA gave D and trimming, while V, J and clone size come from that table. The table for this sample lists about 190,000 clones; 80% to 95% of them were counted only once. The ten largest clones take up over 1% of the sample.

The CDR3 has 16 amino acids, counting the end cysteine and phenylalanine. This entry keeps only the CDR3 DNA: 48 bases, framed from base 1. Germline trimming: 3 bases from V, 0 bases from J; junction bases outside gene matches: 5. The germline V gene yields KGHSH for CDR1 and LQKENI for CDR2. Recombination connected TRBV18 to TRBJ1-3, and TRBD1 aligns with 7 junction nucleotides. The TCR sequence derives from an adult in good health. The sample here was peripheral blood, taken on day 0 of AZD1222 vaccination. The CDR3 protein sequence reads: CASSPGQASSGNTIYF. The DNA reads TGTGCCAGCTCACCCGGACAGGCGTCCTCTGGAAACACCATATATTTT. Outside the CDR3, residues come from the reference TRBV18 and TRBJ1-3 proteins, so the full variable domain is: NAGVMQNPRHLVRRRGQEARLRCSPMKGHSHVYWYRQLPEEGLKFMVYLQKENIIDESGMPKERFSAEFPKEGPSILRIQQVVRGDSAAYFCASSPGQASSGNTIYFGEGSWLTVV.